This T cell receptor beta chain was identified during a study of blood T cell repertoires in COVID-19. J gave up 4 bases and V 10 bases, and 12 bases lay outside the gene matches. CDR1 MDHEN and CDR2 SYDVKM come from the germline V gene. CDR3 length: 14 residues. TCRdb's table, derived via immunoSEQ multiplex PCR, lists solely in-frame clones and lacks some. Among around 250,000 clones listed, 88% were seen once. The chain recombines TRBV28 with TRBJ1-2; the match to TRBD1 covers 7 bases. This receptor was identified in a middle-aged woman who had been exposed to COVID-19. Specimen: PBMCs or T cells enriched from blood (not recorded which). The CDR3 protein is CAIKPRGQPYGYTF. The CDR3 DNA sequence: TGTGCCATCAAACCCCGGGGACAGCCCTATGGCTACACCTTC.